This entry concerns a single T cell receptor (beta chain). This clonotype was seen many times. Its antigen is currently not known. Base qualities are not recorded, but no much larger clone differs from it by a single base. CDR1 and CDR2 are read off the germline V gene as MDHEN and SYDVKM. Trimming removed 6 bases from V and 0 bases from J; the gene matches leave 5 bases unexplained. The cysteine opens and the phenylalanine closes a CDR3 of 15 amino acids. Only the CDR3 portion is preserved as DNA: 45 bases, with reading frame beginning at the first base. Library generation was performed with PCR. The sequencer was an Illumina HiSeq 2500. TCR library preparation used molecular barcoding, with unique molecular identifiers applied to normalize quantification of the TCRbeta repertoire. TCRdb cleaned the public reads at Q25 with fastp, built clones with MiXCR and kept in-frame beta chains. Every distinct CDR3 protein forms one entry, paired with its most common genes and DNA. This sample lists 190,000 or so distinct CDR3 sequences; roughly 6.3% were detected once. The ten largest clones add up to about 4.3% of the sample.

The data originate from a study of T-cell reconstitution after alpha-beta-depleted transplantation in children (dated by TCRdb to about 2016). Turning to the overall study: T-cell immune reconstitution after TCRalphabeta/CD19-depleted allogeneic hematopoietic cell transplantation in children was quantitatively tracked in the study by means of TCR repertoire profiling.

Reading the label with the study, this specimen's treatment or condition is: allogeneic hematopoietic cell transplantation with graft depleted of TCRalphabeta T cells and CD19 B cells. Transplant recipients were children who received TCRalphabeta/CD19-depleted allogeneic hematopoietic cell grafts. General findings and caveats noted by the study authors: In some patients, the high TCRbeta diversity seen at day 60 was put down to recipient T cells and intrathymic progenitors that had survived conditioning. Over subsequent months, a decline in hyperexpanded clone frequencies was noted, and after one year, T-cell counts and TCRbeta diversity were mostly ascribed to newly produced T cells. About two months after transplant, the apparently early recovery of alphabetaT-cell counts reportedly depended on just several hundred clones that had expanded rapidly and came from non-depleted graft cells.

This receptor was identified in a girl under three years old with combined immunodeficiency, due to receive a stem cell transplant. This specimen was PBMCs, taken before TCRalphabeta/CD19-depleted stem cell transplant. The chain couples TRBV28 to TRBJ2-4; TRBD1 fits 7 bases in the junction. The sequence in DNA is TGTGCCAGCAGGAACAGGGGTGTAGCCAAAAACATTCAGTACTTC. This encodes CASRNRGVAKNIQYF.